This T cell receptor beta chain was obtained from a study of human T cells and chemical hapten exposure (dated by TCRdb to about 2021). Regarding the research as a whole: For sensitization, 2% DPC in acetone was applied to a roughly 2 cm by roughly 2 cm area of upper inner arm skin. Blood samples were taken from patients before sensitization (week 0) and at 2, 6 and about 24 weeks after DPC sensitization. Throughout the approximately 25-week study period, patients were also given weekly therapeutic DPC doses on the scalp. Alopecia areata with under or over 50% scalp involvement, alopecia totalis and alopecia universalis were represented in the patient cohort, which was mostly female. Roughly 30 alopecia patients provided blood for TCR sequencing at one to four time points (pre-sensitization, 2, 6 and 24 weeks). The study tracked peripheral blood TCR repertoire changes in vivo during primary and secondary sensitization to the hapten diphenylcyclopropenone (DPC) in alopecia patients. Libraries were pooled for sequencing, and variation in per-sample TCR yields was attributed mainly to small differences in library volumes within the pool. Patch tests used Finn chambers with 0.01% DPC on the upper back, scored after 6 days by International Contact Dermatitis Research Group standards.

Library generation was performed with RACE. The sequencing machine was a NextSeq 500. During library preparation, unique molecular identifiers were attached to individual cDNA molecules so that TCRs could be counted quantitatively and reproducibly. Both TCR alpha and TCR beta chains were sequenced from each blood RNA sample. The published analysis was carried out like this. A median of roughly 100,000 TCRs per sample was observed, with a range of about 23,224 to 750,000. The Decombinator software suite was used to annotate the V, J and CDR3 of the TCR reads. Every sample was subsampled to the same number of TCRs (28,000) for the PS versus PT1 abundance plots. Expanded TCRs were defined as absent before sensitization and observed at least eight times at the 2-week time point. TCRdb's own reprocessing of the public reads used fastp at Q25 and MiXCR and kept productive beta chains. Each CDR3 protein appears once, grouped with its most common genes and DNA. None of the V and J calls come from the authors' own analysis; TCRdb made them. Recorded for this sample are some 32,000 distinct CDR3 sequences; 5% to 6% of them occurred a single time. The top ten clonotypes cover about 6% of the sample.

This clonotype was recorded at least ten times. Its antigen remains undetermined. Base qualities were left out, and no much larger clone turns up one base away. V was cut back by 5 bases and J by 11 bases, leaving a gap of 13 bases between them. Taken from the germline V gene (reference sequence), the CDR1 and CDR2 loops are LGHDT and YNNKEL. The CDR3 has 12 amino acids, counting the end cysteine and phenylalanine. Here the CDR3 DNA is all that survives: 36 bases in frame from base 1. Paper-wide results and their limitations: Compared with pre-sensitization or healthy control sets, expanded TCRs formed significantly more large CDR3 similarity clusters, which is consistent with antigen-driven responses. The number of PT1 expanded TCRs positively correlated with patch test score, significant at thresholds 8, 16 and 32 but not 4. Because every patient had alopecia, a presumed autoimmune disease, the patients' immune response might differ from that of healthy individuals. DPC sensitization did not change the number of TCRs with a frequency above 1 in 1000, and there was no evidence of changes in global repertoire structure. Repeated subsampling changed both the strength of the expansion versus patch-test correlation and the threshold at which that correlation became significant.

The time point label, as the study defines it: patch test 3, about 24 weeks after DPC sensitization. The sample's treatment or condition label, decoded: therapeutic diphenylcyclopropenone sensitization with weekly scalp DPC. At each patch-test visit, blood was drawn before the patch test was applied. Patients were considered eligible if aged 18 to 70, diagnosed with alopecia and deemed suitable for DPC therapy, and patients were excluded if pregnant. Unfractionated whole blood was collected in Tempus Blood RNA tubes, and total RNA was extracted from that blood. The source is a man between 25 and 39 years old with alopecia areata. Some clones in this sample may be carry-over from other donors' samples. This specimen consisted of whole blood, obtained in connection with sensitization to the hapten diphenylcyclopropenone (DPC). Recombination joined TRBV3-1 with TRBJ2-1; possibly the D gene is TRBD2, per 6 matching bases. Here the CDR3 is given as CASSLRDSQQFF. The DNA sequence is TGTGCCAGCAGCTTAAGGGACTCGCAGCAGTTCTTC.